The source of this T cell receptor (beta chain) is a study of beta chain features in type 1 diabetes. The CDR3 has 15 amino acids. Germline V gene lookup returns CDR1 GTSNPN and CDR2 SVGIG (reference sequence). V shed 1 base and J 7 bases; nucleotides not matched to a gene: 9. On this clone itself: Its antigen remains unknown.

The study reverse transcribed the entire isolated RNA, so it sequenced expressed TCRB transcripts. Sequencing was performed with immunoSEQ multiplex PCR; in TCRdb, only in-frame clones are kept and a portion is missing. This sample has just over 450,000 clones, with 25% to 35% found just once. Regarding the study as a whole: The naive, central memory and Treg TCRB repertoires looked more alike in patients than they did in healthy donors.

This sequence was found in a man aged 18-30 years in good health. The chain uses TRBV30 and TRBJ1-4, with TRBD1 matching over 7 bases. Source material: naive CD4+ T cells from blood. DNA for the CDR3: TGTGCCTGGAGTGCGGCCGCAGGGGGGACTGAAAAACTGTTTTTT. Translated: CAWSAAAGGTEKLFF. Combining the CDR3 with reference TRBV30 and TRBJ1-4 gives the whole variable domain SQTIHQWPATLVQPVGSPLSLECTVEGTSNPNLYWYRQAAGRGLQLLFYSVGIGQISSEVPQNLSASRPQDRQFILSSKKLLLSDSGFYLCAWSAAAGGTEKLFFGSGTQLSVL.